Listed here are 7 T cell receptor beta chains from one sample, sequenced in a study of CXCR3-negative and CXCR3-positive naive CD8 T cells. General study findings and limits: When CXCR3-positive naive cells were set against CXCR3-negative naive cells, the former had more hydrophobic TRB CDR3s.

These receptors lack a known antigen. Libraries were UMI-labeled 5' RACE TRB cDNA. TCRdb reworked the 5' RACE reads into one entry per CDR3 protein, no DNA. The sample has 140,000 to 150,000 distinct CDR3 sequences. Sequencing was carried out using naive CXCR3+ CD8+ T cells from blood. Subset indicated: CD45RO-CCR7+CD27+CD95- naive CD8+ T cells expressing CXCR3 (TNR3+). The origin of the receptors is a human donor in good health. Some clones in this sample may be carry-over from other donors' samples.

This CDR3 reads CASRFPRDKAFF. J is TRBJ2-1 and V is TRBV14; with no DNA, the TCRdb D assignment of TRBD1 cannot be verified. The CDR3 covers 12 residues. The V gene's germline CDR1 is SGHDN and CDR2 FVKESK. Based on the CDR3 plus reference TRBV14 and TRBJ2-1, the full variable domain is EAGVTQFPSHSVIEKGQTVTLRCDPISGHDNLYWYRRVMGKEIKFLLHFVKESKQDESGMPNNRFLAERTGGTYSTLKVQPAELEDSGVYFCASRFPRDKAFFGPGTRLTVL.

The CDR3 reads CASSLVWRNEQFF. The rearrangement links TRBV5-1 to TRBJ2-1. CDR3 length: 13 residues. Germline V gene lookup returns CDR1 SGHRS and CDR2 YFSETQ.

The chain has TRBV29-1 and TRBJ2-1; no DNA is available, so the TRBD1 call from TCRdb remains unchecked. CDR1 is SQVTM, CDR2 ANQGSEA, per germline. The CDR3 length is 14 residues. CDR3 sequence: CSVEGTGETHEQFF.

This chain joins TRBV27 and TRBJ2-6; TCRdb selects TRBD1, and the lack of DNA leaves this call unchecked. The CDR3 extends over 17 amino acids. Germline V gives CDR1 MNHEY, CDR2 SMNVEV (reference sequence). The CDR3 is CASSLDTPSSGANVLTF. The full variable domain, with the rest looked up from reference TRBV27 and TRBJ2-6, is EAQVTQNPRYLITVTGKKLTVTCSQNMNHEYMSWYRQDPGLGLRQIYYSMNVEVTDKGDVPEGYKVSRKEKRNFPLILESPSPNQTSLYFCASSLDTPSSGANVLTFGAGSRLTVL.

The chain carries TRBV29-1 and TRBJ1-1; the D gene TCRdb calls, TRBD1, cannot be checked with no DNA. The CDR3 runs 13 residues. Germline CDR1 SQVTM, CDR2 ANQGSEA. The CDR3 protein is CSVADSLNTEAFF.

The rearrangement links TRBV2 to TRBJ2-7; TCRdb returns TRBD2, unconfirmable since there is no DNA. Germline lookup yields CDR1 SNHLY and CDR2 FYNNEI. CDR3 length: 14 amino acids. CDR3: CASSEITSVYEQYF.

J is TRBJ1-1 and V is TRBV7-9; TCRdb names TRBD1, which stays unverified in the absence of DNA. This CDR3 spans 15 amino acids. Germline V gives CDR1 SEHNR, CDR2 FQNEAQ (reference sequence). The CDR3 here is CASSRTGGTGDSTFF.